This TCR beta chain was identified in a study of CD8+ T cells in alopecia areata. General study results and limits: Scalp sample data also include resident alphabeta T cells from normal skin. Lesional scalp displayed greater clonality than normal scalp, most notably in alopecia totalis/universalis.

CDR1 SEHNR and CDR2 FQNEAQ come from the germline V gene (reference sequence). CDR3 length equals 11 residues. The V end was cut by 2 bases, the J end by 6 bases, with 2 bases between. Sequencing used cDNA as its template, made by extracting RNA and reverse transcribing it. Method: immunoSEQ multiplex PCR; TCRdb's copy keeps in-frame clones and lacks some. This sample yields 100,000 to 150,000 clones, of which about 50% are seen a single time; 8% to 11% belongs to the top ten. Specimens obtained from alopecia areata patients comprised lesional scalp punch biopsies and peripheral blood. The sorting of PBMCs gave CD4+ and CD8+ T cells. This clone has just a few counts. Its antigen is unidentified.

This receptor was obtained from a human donor with alopecia areata. Material for sequencing was NKG2D-low CD8+ T cells sorted from blood. J is TRBJ2-1 and V is TRBV7-9; D is undetermined. This CDR3 is CASSLSNEQFF. CDR3 nucleotide sequence: TGTGCCAGCAGCTTAAGCAATGAGCAGTTCTTC.